The rows below give T cell receptor beta chains drawn from one sample of a study of immune characterization of retroperitoneal liposarcoma. TCRdb reprocessed the PCR reads via MiXCR and lists one record per CDR3 protein. The table lists around 12,000 distinct CDR3 sequences, roughly 47% of them singletons, with roughly an eighth in the top ten. The sample comprised tumor tissue. Every receptor here comes from a female donor with retroperitoneal liposarcoma. Each CDR3 is given with its conserved first and last residue. The order of the fields is CDR3 DNA, CDR3 protein, clone size, J gene, D gene, V gene. D genes are given only for firm matches. Only part of the rows carry a size: once, few, many, or a class if the clone is expanded.

DNA: TGTGCCAGCAGCATTAAACAGGGACCCGGGGAGCTGTTTTTT
CDR3: CASSIKQGPGELFF
size: -
J: TRBJ2-2
D: -
V: TRBV6-1

DNA: TGTGCCAGCCATGGAGGATTCTATGAGCAGTTCTTC
CDR3: CASHGGFYEQFF
size: few
J: TRBJ2-1
D: -
V: TRBV7-2

DNA: TGTGCCAGCAGTTACGGGGGACTAGCGGGATTCACAGATACGCAGTATTTT
CDR3: CASSYGGLAGFTDTQYF
size: few
J: TRBJ2-3
D: TRBD2
V: TRBV6-1

DNA: TGTGCCAGCAGTTCCCGGGACAGGGTAGGAGGCGGGACCCAGTACTTC
CDR3: CASSSRDRVGGGTQYF
size: -
J: TRBJ2-5
D: TRBD1
V: TRBV6-1

DNA: TGTGCCAGCAGTAAGAAGGGGGGGACAGACACCGGGGAGCTGTTTTTT
CDR3: CASSKKGGTDTGELFF
size: -
J: TRBJ2-2
D: -
V: TRBV6-1

DNA: TGTGCCAGCAGTACCTTCGGGACAGGGGGCGGCGTGGGCCTCTACGAGCAGTACTTC
CDR3: CASSTFGTGGGVGLYEQYF
size: -
J: TRBJ2-7
D: TRBD1
V: TRBV6-1

DNA: TGTGCCAGTAGTGGTAGCGGGGAGGGCCGACAGTCCTACAATGAGCAGTTCTTC
CDR3: CASSGSGEGRQSYNEQFF
size: -
J: TRBJ2-1
D: TRBD2
V: TRBV12-3/TRBV12-4

DNA: TGTGCCAGCAGTGCAGGGGAAAATCAGCCCCAGCATTTT
CDR3: CASSAGENQPQHF
size: once
J: TRBJ1-5
D: -
V: TRBV6-1

DNA: TGCGCCAGCAGTGGGCTAGCGGGAGTCGCAGATACGCAGTATTTT
CDR3: CASSGLAGVADTQYF
size: few
J: TRBJ2-3
D: TRBD2
V: TRBV10-2

DNA: TGTGCCAGCAGTGAAATGGGCCGAGACTATGGCTACACCTTC
CDR3: CASSEMGRDYGYTF
size: once
J: TRBJ1-2
D: -
V: TRBV6-1

DNA: TGTGCCAGCAGCTTAATGGCGGACGGGGCCAACGTCCTGACTTTC
CDR3: CASSLMADGANVLTF
size: many
J: TRBJ2-6
D: -
V: TRBV7-2

DNA: TGTGCCAGCAGTTTAGCGGGCAATGAGCAGTTCTTC
CDR3: CASSLAGNEQFF
size: -
J: TRBJ2-1
D: -
V: TRBV27

DNA: TGTGCCTGCAGTTCAGTAAATGGGCAGTTCTTT
CDR3: CACSSVNGQFF
size: -
J: TRBJ2-3
D: -
V: TRBV12-3/TRBV12-4

DNA: TGTGCCAGCAGCTCCCAAACGACAGGGGCTGCCACTGAAGCTTTCTTT
CDR3: CASSSQTTGAATEAFF
size: few
J: TRBJ1-1
D: TRBD1
V: TRBV7-8

DNA: TGTGCCAGCATCCGGCCAGGGGGCTTTGATGAGCAGTACTTC
CDR3: CASIRPGGFDEQYF
size: once
J: TRBJ2-5
D: TRBD1
V: TRBV12-3/TRBV12-4

DNA: TGTGCCAGCAGTGAATCTCGGACTCCCTCGGCCTACGAGCAGTTCTTC
CDR3: CASSESRTPSAYEQFF
size: -
J: TRBJ2-1
D: -
V: TRBV6-1

DNA: TGTGCCAGCAGTTTCTGGGGGGAGGGCACTGAAGCTTTCTTT
CDR3: CASSFWGEGTEAFF
size: -
J: TRBJ1-1
D: -
V: TRBV12-3/TRBV12-4

DNA: TGCAGTGCTAGTGGACTAGCGTTAAGCTCCTACGAGCAGTACTTC
CDR3: CSASGLALSSYEQYF
size: -
J: TRBJ2-7
D: TRBD2
V: TRBV20-1

DNA: TGCGCCAGCAGTGAGGCAGCCTACAATGAGCAGTTCTTC
CDR3: CASSEAAYNEQFF
size: -
J: TRBJ2-1
D: -
V: TRBV10-2

DNA: TGTGCCAGCAGCTTTAGCGGGGGGGCCAATGAGCAGTACTTC
CDR3: CASSFSGGANEQYF
size: -
J: TRBJ2-7
D: TRBD2
V: TRBV11-2

DNA: TGTGCCAGCAGCACCCGCCTAGGCTATGGCTACACCTTC
CDR3: CASSTRLGYGYTF
size: many
J: TRBJ1-2
D: -
V: TRBV6-1

DNA: TGTGCCAGCAGTCCCTCGTCAACCTACAAGGAGCAGGACTTC
CDR3: CASSPSSTYKEQDF
size: -
J: TRBJ2-5
D: -
V: TRBV6-5

DNA: TGTGCCAGCACCCCGGGGTGGAACACCGGGGAGCTGTTTTTT
CDR3: CASTPGWNTGELFF
size: -
J: TRBJ2-2
D: -
V: TRBV6-5

DNA: TGTGCCAGCGCGCCCATCACTTCCCTTGAGGAGACCCAGTACTTC
CDR3: CASAPITSLEETQYF
size: few
J: TRBJ2-5
D: -
V: TRBV12-3/TRBV12-4